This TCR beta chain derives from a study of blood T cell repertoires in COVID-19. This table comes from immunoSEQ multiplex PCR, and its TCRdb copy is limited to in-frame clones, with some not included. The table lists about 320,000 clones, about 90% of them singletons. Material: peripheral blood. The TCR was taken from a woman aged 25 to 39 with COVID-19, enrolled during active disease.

The chain's CDR3 is CASSASGTRVQQYF. DNA for the CDR3: TGTGCCAGCAGTGCATCCGGGACTAGGGTGCAGCAGTACTTC. V gene TRBV27 combines with J gene TRBJ2-7, with 8 bases fitting TRBD2. CDR1 and CDR2 from the germline V gene are MNHEY and SMNVEV (reference sequence). CDR3 length: 14 residues. Unmatched junction bases numbered 11, after V lost 5 bases and J lost 8 bases.